One TCR beta chain is described in this entry. This sample stems from a study of OX40 agonist ivuxolimab in advanced cancers. Here immunoSEQ multiplex PCR was the method, and the copy in TCRdb shows in-frame clones only, minus some. The sample records roughly 62,000 clones, around 80% being singletons. The sample was CD4+ or CD8+ T cells sorted from blood, taken in a trial of the OX40 agonist ivuxolimab. This sequence originates from an adult with an advanced solid tumor such as melanoma, head and neck, liver or kidney cancer.

The CDR3 bases are TGTGCCAGTAGTCAAATGGGCGGCAGCTCAGGCTATGGCTACACCTTC. As protein: CASSQMGGSSGYGYTF. The chain joins TRBV19 to TRBJ1-2; D unclear. V was trimmed by 5 bases and J by 4 bases, leaving 20 bases between them. This CDR3 has 16 amino acids. The germline V gene encodes CDR1 LNHDA and CDR2 SQIVND (reference sequence).